Following are 18 T cell receptor beta chains from one sample sequenced in a study of T-cell memory formation after mild COVID-19. TCRdb reanalysed the 5' RACE reads using MiXCR and keeps one entry per CDR3 protein. This table has 110,000 to 150,000 distinct CDR3 sequences, 20% to 25% appearing once. The sample comprised PBMCs or a T cell subset sorted from them (not recorded which). The receptors shown here come from an adult woman who had mild COVID-19 (a few samples of this study predate the infection). Cell type and time point are not known.

The chain employs TRBV9 and TRBJ2-1; D not certain. Germline values: CDR1 SGDLS, CDR2 YYNGEE. V was pared by 4 bases and J by 3 bases, with 8 bases between. The CDR3 spans 13 residues. In DNA, the CDR3 is TGTGCCAGCAGCCCGAGCGACTACAATGAGCAGTTCTTC. Protein product: CASSPSDYNEQFF.

This clonotype was seen a few times. The V and J genes are TRBV20-1 and TRBJ1-1; D perhaps matches TRBD1 (6 bases). The CDR3 has 14 residues. The germline CDR1 and CDR2 sequences are DFQATT and SNEGSKA (reference sequence). V lost 0 bases and J lost 6, with 14 bases in between. The CDR3 nucleotides read TGCAGTGCTAGAGATGATAGGGCAGGGGCTGAAGCTTTCTTT. Its protein is CSARDDRAGAEAFF.

The chain is built from TRBV10-3 and TRBJ2-7; 7 positions match TRBD2. CDR1 and CDR2 from the germline V gene are ENHRY and SYGVKD. This CDR3 comprises 16 residues. V shed 3 bases, J shed 3 bases, and the junction held 11 bases outside the gene matches. The CDR3 DNA follows: TGTGCCATCAGTGACCCGGCTAGCGGAGCTCACTACGAGCAGTACTTC. Its translation: CAISDPASGAHYEQYF.

The V and J genes are TRBV29-1 and TRBJ2-1; 7 nucleotides line up with TRBD1. The CDR3 runs to 14 residues. Germline V CDR1 and CDR2: SQVTM, ANQGSEA. V shed 5 bases and J 8 bases; nucleotides not matched to a gene: 12. CDR3 bases: TGCAGCGTTACAGGGGACCCCGATCTCGATGAGCAGTTCTTC. Translating it yields CSVTGDPDLDEQFF.

The chain joins TRBV11-2 to TRBJ1-6; 8 bases line up with TRBD1. V trimming: 4 bases; J trimming: 0 bases; junction bases outside the gene matches: 14. Germline V gene sequence: CDR1 SGHAT, CDR2 FQNNGV. The CDR3 runs to 20 residues. CDR3 loop: CASSSRGDYRGISYNSPLHF. The CDR3 coding sequence is TGTGCCAGCAGCTCGAGGGGAGACTACAGGGGGATCTCCTATAATTCACCCCTCCACTTT.

This clonotype turned up a few times. The chain has TRBV27 and TRBJ2-1; D is possibly TRBD2 (6 bases). The CDR3 totals 13 residues. Germline CDR1 MNHEY, CDR2 SMNVEV (reference sequence). The V end was cut by 2 bases, the J end by 10 bases, with 12 bases between. CDR3 nucleotide sequence: TGTGCCAGCAGTTTAGGAGGGAGCAGAGAGCAGTTCTTC. Residues: CASSLGGSREQFF.

This clonotype turned up a few times. The chain employs TRBV6-2 or TRBV6-3 and TRBJ2-1, with 7 bases aligning to TRBD1. CDR3 size: 13 residues. Unmatched junction bases numbered 5, after V lost 6 bases and J lost 6 bases. Germline V gene sequence: CDR1 MNHEY, CDR2 SVGEGT. CDR3 nucleotides: TGTGCCAGCAGCCCCGGGACAGTCAATGAGCAGTTCTTC. This sequence encodes CASSPGTVNEQFF.

This clonotype was seen a few times. J is TRBJ2-7 and V is TRBV6-2 or TRBV6-3; D might be TRBD2 (6 bases). Looked up from germline, CDR1 is MNHEY and CDR2 is SVGEGT. The CDR3 runs 14 residues. V lost 6 bases and J 0 bases, leaving 12 bases between the germline ends. For the CDR3, the DNA is TGTGCCAGCAGATACCGGGACTCCTCCTACGAGCAGTACTTC. Protein sequence: CASRYRDSSYEQYF.

This clonotype was seen more than once but under ten times. The gene calls are TRBV5-6 and TRBJ2-1; 9 bases map to TRBD1. Per germline, CDR1 SGHDT and CDR2 YYEEEE. This CDR3 is 14 amino acids long. Germline trimming cut 7 bases from V and 4 bases from J; bases unmatched to any gene: 6. CDR3 coding DNA: TGTGCCAGCGGACAGGGGACTCCATACAATGAGCAGTTCTTC. Translation: CASGQGTPYNEQFF.

This clonotype was counted a few times. V and J are TRBV7-9 and TRBJ2-5; no firm D call. V shed 5 bases and J shed 5 bases, with 9 bases lying between them. CDR1 is SEHNR, CDR2 FQNEAQ, per germline (reference sequence). The CDR3 sequence is 12 residues long. The CDR3 nucleotides read TGTGCCAGCAGCCCCATTGGGGAGACCCAGTACTTC. As protein: CASSPIGETQYF.

The rearrangement links TRBV20-1 to TRBJ2-1, with D maybe TRBD2 (6 bases). Germline V gene sequence: CDR1 DFQATT, CDR2 SNEGSKA (reference sequence). V lost 5 bases, J lost 0 bases, and 14 bases lay in between. The CDR3 covers 15 residues. CDR3 in DNA: TGCAGTGCTGCCCACGGGCGGGACTCCTACAATGAGCAGTTCTTC. Encoded protein: CSAAHGRDSYNEQFF.

The chain couples TRBV12-3 or TRBV12-4 to TRBJ2-1; D ambiguous. The CDR3 totals 12 residues. V was shortened by 1 base and J by 10 bases, with 8 bases between the two germline ends. CDR3: CASSLEAGEQFF. Written as DNA, the CDR3 is TGTGCCAGCAGTTTAGAGGCAGGCGAGCAGTTCTTC.

The table lists this clonotype with many counts. The chain links TRBV5-1 to TRBJ2-7; D might be TRBD1 (5 bases). Germline CDR1 is SGHRS and CDR2 is YFSETQ. The CDR3 consists of 13 residues. Trimming left V 4 bases short and J 7 bases short, with 15 bases between. CDR3 nucleotide sequence: TGCGCCAGCAGCCCCCTCGAAGCAGGGGAGCAGTACTTC. Translating it yields CASSPLEAGEQYF.

This clonotype came up once. The rearrangement links TRBV29-1 to TRBJ2-5; D uncertain. V was pared by 2 bases and J by 4 bases, with 5 bases between. The CDR3 runs to 11 residues. Germline CDR1 reads SQVTM; CDR2 reads ANQGSEA. The CDR3 DNA is TGCAGCGTTGAATCCTTAGAGACCCAGTACTTC. This gives the protein CSVESLETQYF.

Only a few counts were recorded for this clonotype. The V call is TRBV15, the J call TRBJ2-1, with 10 positions matching TRBD2. In germline, CDR1 is LNHNV, CDR2 YYDKDF (reference sequence). This CDR3 region has 16 residues. The V and J ends lost 3 bases and 2 bases, in that order; junction bases with no gene match: 4. CDR3 coding DNA: TGTGCCACCAGCAGGCGACTAGCGGGTCCCTACAATGAGCAGTTCTTC. Translated, it gives CATSRRLAGPYNEQFF. Combining the CDR3 with reference TRBV15 and TRBJ2-1 gives the whole variable domain DAMVIQNPRYQVTQFGKPVTLSCSQTLNHNVMYWYQQKSSQAPKLLFHYYDKDFNNEADTPDNFQSRRPNTSFCFLDIRSPGLGDTAMYLCATSRRLAGPYNEQFFGPGTRLTVL.

The table lists this clonotype with a few counts. The genes are TRBV12-3 or TRBV12-4 and TRBJ2-1; TRBD2 aligns across 9 bases. Unmatched junction bases numbered 11, after V lost 5 bases and J lost 9 bases. The CDR3 has 15 amino acids. Here the CDR3 DNA reads TGTGCCAGCAGTAATAGCGGGGGCCCCTTCGGTGAGCAGTTCTTC. Its protein product is CASSNSGGPFGEQFF.

CDR3 coding DNA: TGTGCCAGCAGCCAAGAATCCCCCCCGGGACAGGGGGCGGTCGGGGAGCTGTTTTTT. This codes for CASSQESPPGQGAVGELFF. This chain joins TRBV3-1 and TRBJ2-2; 12 nucleotides match TRBD1. Trimming removed 0 bases from V and 7 bases from J; junction bases left unmatched: 12. This CDR3 region has 19 residues. Germline V CDR1 and CDR2: LGHDT, YNNKEL (reference sequence). Looking up the rest from reference TRBV3-1 and TRBJ2-2 gives the full variable domain: DTAVSQTPKYLVTQMGNDKSIKCEQNLGHDTMYWYKQDSKKFLKIMFSYNNKELIINETVPNRFSPKSPDKAHLNLHINSLELGDSAVYFCASSQESPPGQGAVGELFFGEGSRLTVL.

V and J are TRBV4-1 and TRBJ1-6; D may be TRBD1 (6 bases). The CDR3 is 17 residues long. V was trimmed by 3 bases and J by 1 base, leaving 13 bases between them. Germline CDR1 and CDR2: MGHRA and YSYEKL. The CDR3 DNA follows: TGCGCCAGCAGCCACGTACAGGGCAGGTCCTATAATTCACCCCTCCACTTT. Translating gives CASSHVQGRSYNSPLHF.